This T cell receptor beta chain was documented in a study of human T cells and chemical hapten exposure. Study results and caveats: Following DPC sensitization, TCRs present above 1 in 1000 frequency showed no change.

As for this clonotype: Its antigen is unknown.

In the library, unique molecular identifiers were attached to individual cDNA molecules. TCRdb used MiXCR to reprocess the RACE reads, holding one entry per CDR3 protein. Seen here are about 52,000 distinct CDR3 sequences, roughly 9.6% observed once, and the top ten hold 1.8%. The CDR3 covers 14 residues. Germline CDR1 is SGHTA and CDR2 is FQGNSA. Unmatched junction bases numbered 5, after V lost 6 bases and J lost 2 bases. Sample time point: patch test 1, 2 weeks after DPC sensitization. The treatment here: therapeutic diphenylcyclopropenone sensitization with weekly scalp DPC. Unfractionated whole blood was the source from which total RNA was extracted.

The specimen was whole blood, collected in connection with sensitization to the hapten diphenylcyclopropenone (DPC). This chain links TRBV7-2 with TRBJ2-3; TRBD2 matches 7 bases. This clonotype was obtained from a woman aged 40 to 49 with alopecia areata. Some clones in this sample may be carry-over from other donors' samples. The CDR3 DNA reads TGTGCCAGCAGGGGGAGGGGCTTCACAGATACGCAGTATTTT. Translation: CASRGRGFTDTQYF.